The present T cell receptor (beta chain) was sequenced within a study of blood T cell repertoires in COVID-19. The wider study: Donors in the United States, Italy and Spain gave samples during acute or convalescent COVID-19. T cells, B-cell-depleted T cells, or PBMCs supplied cDNA or gDNA.

In the study's own analysis: Using reference gene primer amplification, nucleated cell counts were estimated. The protocol was immunoSEQ multiplex PCR, while the TCRdb copy is restricted to in-frame clones and leaves out a portion. The V and J calls and clone size come from that table; D and trimming were worked out from the DNA. The table records fewer than 140,000 clones, under 85% of them present only once. Material for sequencing was peripheral blood. This clonotype originated in a woman aged 60-75 years with acute or convalescent COVID-19.

In DNA form, the CDR3 reads TGTGCCAGCAGCTGGGGACTAGCGTGGGAGCAGTACTTC. This translates into CASSWGLAWEQYF. V usage is TRBV5-4 and J usage is TRBJ2-7, with 10 bases matching TRBD2. The germline V gene encodes CDR1 SGHNT and CDR2 YYREEE (reference sequence). CDR3 size: 13 residues. With 3 bases clipped from V and 7 bases from J, the junction kept 4 bases outside the gene matches.